This TCR beta chain was documented in a study of CD8 T cells in Susac syndrome. At the level of the study: The Susac syndrome patients were therapy-naive, on corticosteroids, or on intravenous immunoglobulin alone at blood draw.

Trimming removed 6 bases from V and 4 bases from J; junction bases left unmatched: 4. Germline V gene data show CDR1 as ENHRY and CDR2 as SYGVKD. This CDR3 has 14 amino acids. As for this clonotype: Its antigen is unidentified.

The authors reverse transcribed roughly 0.5 to 1 ug RNA with random hexamers. TCRdb itself ran the immunoSEQ multiplex PCR reads through MiXCR, one entry per CDR3 protein. The sample yields around 80,000 distinct CDR3 sequences, about 94% seen once. Study-level points and caveats: A relatively small number of individuals underwent TCR sequencing and HLA analysis.

This chain joins TRBV10-3 and TRBJ2-1, with 9 positions matching TRBD1. The material sequenced was CD8+ T cells from PBMCs. The source of this sequence is a human donor with Susac syndrome. CDR3 protein: CAIREDRGYNEQFF. CDR3 bases: TGTGCCATCAGGGAGGACAGGGGATACAATGAGCAGTTCTTC.